The clone carrying this TCR beta chain appeared a few times. The antigen is unknown. The study reverse transcribed the entire isolated RNA, so it sequenced expressed TCRB transcripts. Assay used: immunoSEQ multiplex PCR; TCRdb lists only in-frame clones, some missing. This table has 130,000 or so clones, over 8% appearing once. These data are taken from a study of beta chain features in type 1 diabetes. Study results and limitations: For patients and controls alike, PCR might favor shorter templates to the same degree.

The source of this sequence is a woman in her thirties or forties in good health. The sample consisted of central memory CD4+ T cells from blood.

The CDR3 region is CASSPGPRGHEQYF. In DNA form, the CDR3 reads TGTGCCAGCAGCCCCGGTCCACGGGGTCACGAGCAGTACTTC. The chain employs TRBV7-9 and TRBJ2-7; D is possibly TRBD2 (5 bases). Germline lookup yields CDR1 SEHNR and CDR2 FQNEAQ (reference sequence). The CDR3 has 14 residues. V lost 5 bases to trimming and J lost 5 bases, with 16 bases between them.